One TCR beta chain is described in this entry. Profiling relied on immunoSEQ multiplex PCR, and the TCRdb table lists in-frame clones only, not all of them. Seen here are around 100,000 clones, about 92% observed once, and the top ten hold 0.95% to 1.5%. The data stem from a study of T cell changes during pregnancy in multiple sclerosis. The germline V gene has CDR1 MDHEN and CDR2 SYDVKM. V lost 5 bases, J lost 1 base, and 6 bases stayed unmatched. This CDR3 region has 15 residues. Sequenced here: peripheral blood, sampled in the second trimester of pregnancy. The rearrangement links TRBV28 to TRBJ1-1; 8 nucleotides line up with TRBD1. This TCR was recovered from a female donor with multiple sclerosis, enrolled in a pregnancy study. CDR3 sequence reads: CASSLPGQGNTEAFF. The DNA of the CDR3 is TGTGCCAGCAGTCTCCCTGGACAGGGGAACACTGAAGCTTTCTTT.